This entry concerns a single TCR beta chain. This entry belongs to a study of blood T cell repertoires in COVID-19. Study background: Researchers got acute and convalescent COVID-19 samples from the United States, Italy and Spain. T cells, B-cell-depleted T cells, or PBMCs provided the cDNA or gDNA that served as material.

In the authors' workflow: Estimated nucleated cell counts came from reference gene primer amplification. Assay: immunoSEQ multiplex PCR; the TCRdb copy retains only in-frame clones and omits some. The V and J calls and clone size come from that table; D and trimming were worked out from the DNA. The table records 120,000 to 150,000 clones, about 80% of them present only once. The V gene lost 4 bases and the J gene lost 7 bases, with 8 bases spanning the gap. Germline loops: CDR1 SGHTA, CDR2 FQGNSA. The CDR3 has 12 residues. The sequencing sample was made of peripheral blood. The clonotype was recovered from a man in his 60s with acute or convalescent COVID-19. This chain links TRBV7-2 with TRBJ1-5; D is possibly TRBD1 (5 bases). The CDR3 spells CASSSSGQPQHF. As DNA, the CDR3 is TGTGCCAGCAGCTCCTCAGGGCAGCCCCAGCATTTT.